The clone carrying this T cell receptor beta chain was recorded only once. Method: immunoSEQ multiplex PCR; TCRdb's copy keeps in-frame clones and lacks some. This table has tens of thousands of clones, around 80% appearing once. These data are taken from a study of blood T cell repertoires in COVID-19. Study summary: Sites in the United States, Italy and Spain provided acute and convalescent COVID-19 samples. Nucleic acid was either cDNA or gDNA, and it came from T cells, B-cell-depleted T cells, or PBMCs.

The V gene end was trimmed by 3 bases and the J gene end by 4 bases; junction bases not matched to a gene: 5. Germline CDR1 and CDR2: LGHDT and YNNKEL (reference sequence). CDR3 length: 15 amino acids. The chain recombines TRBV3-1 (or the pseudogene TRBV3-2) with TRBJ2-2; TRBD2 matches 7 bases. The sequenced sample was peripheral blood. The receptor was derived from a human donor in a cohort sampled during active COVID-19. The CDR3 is CASSQFGGGTGELFF. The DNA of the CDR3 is TGTGCCAGCAGCCAGTTTGGGGGGGGCACCGGGGAGCTGTTTTTT.